Below are 13 T cell receptor beta chains sequenced from a single sample in a study of blood T cell repertoires in COVID-19. Assay used: immunoSEQ multiplex PCR; TCRdb lists only in-frame clones, some missing. The top ten clones hold about 1.7% of a sample with more than 300,000 clones, roughly 86% of them seen once. Material for sequencing was peripheral blood. The receptors stem from a woman in her thirties with COVID-19, enrolled during active disease.

The chain joins TRBV5-4 to TRBJ2-7, with a weak D call TRBD1 (5 bases). The CDR3 contains 14 residues. Germline V gives CDR1 SGHNT, CDR2 YYREEE (reference sequence). V lost 0 bases and J lost 3, with 10 bases in between. CDR3 DNA sequence: TGTGCCAGCAGCTTGGGGGCAGGGTACTACGAGCAGTACTTC. Translation: CASSLGAGYYEQYF.

In this sample, this clone turned up many times. The chain couples TRBV19 to TRBJ2-2; D may be TRBD1 (5 bases). V lost 8 bases and J lost 6, with 13 bases in between. Germline lookup yields CDR1 LNHDA and CDR2 SQIVND (reference sequence). The CDR3 covers 13 residues. The CDR3 nucleotides are TGTGCCAGTGACAGTAGTTTTTCCGGGGAGCTGTTTTTT. This codes for CASDSSFSGELFF.

This chain joins TRBV7-8 and TRBJ2-1; 7 bases map to TRBD2. With 5 bases clipped from V and 3 bases from J, the junction kept 13 bases outside the gene matches. Germline V gene data show CDR1 as SGHVS and CDR2 as FQNEAQ. The CDR3 extends over 17 amino acids. As DNA, the CDR3 is TGTGCCAGCAGCCCCCACTGGTCGGGGGAGGGCTACAATGAGCAGTTCTTC. As protein: CASSPHWSGEGYNEQFF. The full variable domain, rest sourced from reference TRBV7-8 and TRBJ2-1, is GAGVSQSPRYKVAKRGQDVALRCDPISGHVSLFWYQQALGQGPEFLTYFQNEAQLDKSGLPSDRFFAERPEGSVSTLKIQRTQQEDSAVYLCASSPHWSGEGYNEQFFGPGTRLTVL.

This clone came up once. This rearrangement joins TRBV19 to TRBJ2-7, with 8 bases that match TRBD1. The CDR3 sequence is 13 residues long. J was trimmed by 6 bases and V by 4 bases; bases with no gene match: 5. The germline V gene has CDR1 LNHDA and CDR2 SQIVND (reference sequence). The CDR3, as DNA: TGTGCCAGTAGTAACGACAGGGGCGGCGAGCAGTACGTC. Encoded protein: CASSNDRGGEQYV.

This chain joins TRBV11-3 and TRBJ2-7, with D perhaps TRBD1 (6 bases). The CDR3 loop spans 15 amino acids. Germline CDR1 reads SGHNT; CDR2 reads YENEEA. Trimming removed 4 bases from V and 3 bases from J, with 16 bases in between. Written as DNA, the CDR3 is TGTGCCAGCAGCTCCCTCTCCGGGACATTCTACGAGCAGTACTTC. Translation: CASSSLSGTFYEQYF.

This chain uses TRBV7-9 with TRBJ2-7; 11 bases line up with TRBD2. The V gene's germline CDR1 is SEHNR and CDR2 FQNEAQ (reference sequence). The trim removed 3 bases at V and 3 bases at J, leaving 1 base unmatched. This CDR3 has 14 amino acids. CDR3 protein: CASSFGTSGYEQYF. The CDR3 nucleotides are TGTGCCAGCAGCTTTGGGACTAGCGGCTACGAGCAGTACTTC.

V usage is TRBV7-9 and J usage is TRBJ1-2; TRBD1 is a possible D gene (5 bases). Germline V CDR1 and CDR2: SEHNR, FQNEAQ (reference sequence). The CDR3 loop spans 11 amino acids. Trimming took 5 bases from V and 6 from J, leaving 7 bases between them. CDR3 in amino acids: CASSAGHGYTF. CDR3 sequence (DNA): TGTGCCAGCAGCGCGGGGCATGGCTACACCTTC.

V gene TRBV7-2 combines with J gene TRBJ2-2; the match to TRBD1 covers 7 bases. V gave up 5 bases and J gave up 0 bases; unmatched junction bases: 6. The germline gives CDR1 SGHTA, CDR2 FQGNSA. This CDR3 region has 16 residues. The DNA of the CDR3 is TGTGCCAGCAGCGCGGCCGGGACAGCGAACACCGGGGAGCTGTTTTTT. Translated, it gives CASSAAGTANTGELFF. Based on the CDR3 plus reference TRBV7-2 and TRBJ2-2, the full variable domain is GAGVSQSPSNKVTEKGKDVELRCDPISGHTALYWYRQSLGQGLEFLIYFQGNSAPDKSGLPSDRFSAERTGGSVSTLTIQRTQQEDSAVYLCASSAAGTANTGELFFGEGSRLTVL.

In this sample, this clone turned up a few times. The chain employs TRBV28 and TRBJ1-2, with a tentative D call TRBD1 (5 bases). Per the germline V gene, CDR1 is MDHEN and CDR2 is SYDVKM. The CDR3 length is 12 residues. V lost 2 bases to trimming and J lost 8 bases, with 9 bases between them. The CDR3 DNA reads TGTGCCAGCAGTTTAACCCAGGGCGGCTACACCTTC. The encoded protein is CASSLTQGGYTF.

This clone was detected only once. The chain is built from TRBV3-1 (or the pseudogene TRBV3-2) and TRBJ1-6; D is undetermined. V was trimmed by 0 bases and J by 0 bases, leaving 6 bases between them. The CDR3 contains 16 residues. Germline CDR1 is LGHDT and CDR2 is YNNKEL (reference sequence). CDR3 in amino acids: CASSQEVSSYNSPLHF. CDR3 coding DNA: TGTGCCAGCAGCCAAGAAGTTAGCTCCTATAATTCACCCCTCCACTTT.

V usage is TRBV3-1 (or the pseudogene TRBV3-2) and J usage is TRBJ1-2; maybe TRBD1 (5 bases). The CDR3 is made up of 15 amino acids. Trimming shortened V by 4 bases and J by 5 bases, and 17 bases separated the two germline ends. Germline V gene sequence: CDR1 LGHDT, CDR2 YNNKEL (reference sequence). CDR3 sequence: CASSRGHELLYGYTF. CDR3 in DNA: TGTGCCAGCAGCCGCGGACACGAACTTTTGTATGGCTACACCTTC.

The CDR3 DNA follows: TGTGCCAGCAGCTTAGGGGCGAATAACTATGGCTACACCTTC. The encoded protein is CASSLGANNYGYTF. V gene TRBV7-2 combines with J gene TRBJ1-2; D is unclear. In germline, CDR1 is SGHTA, CDR2 FQGNSA. Between the trimmed V and J ends, which lost 1 base and 1 base, there was a span of 7 bases. This CDR3 contains 14 residues.

The chain uses TRBV4-2 and TRBJ2-3; no firm D call. CDR3 length: 15 amino acids. The germline V and J ends were trimmed by 1 base and 4 bases, with 12 bases remaining between them. The V gene's germline CDR1 is LGHNA and CDR2 YNFKEQ. CDR3 nucleotide sequence: TGTGCCAGCAGCCAAGCACGCTCGAGCGCAGATACGCAGTATTTT. Encoded protein: CASSQARSSADTQYF.